These T cell receptor beta chains were read from a single sample in a study of post-analysis software for immune sequencing data. TCRdb processed the PCR reads anew with MiXCR; each CDR3 protein has one entry. The table records about 810,000 distinct CDR3 sequences, about 57% of them present only once. Sequenced sample: blood. Every receptor here comes from a girl under 18 with multiple sclerosis. Each CDR3 is given with its conserved first and last residue. The D gene is left open where the match is weak. Rows give clone size only sometimes, using once, few, many, or a class for an expanded clone.

few,TRBJ2-1,13,TRBV11-2,.,CASSPTWPNEQFF,TGTGCCAGCAGCCCTACCTGGCCCAATGAGCAGTTCTTC
.,TRBJ1-5,17,TRBV7-9,.,CASSSYAGPNSNQPQHF,TGTGCCAGCAGCTCCTATGCGGGACCGAATAGCAATCAGCCTCAGCATTTT
once,TRBJ2-5,15,TRBV5-1,TRBD2,CASSSTLAGGETQYF,TGCGCCAGCAGCTCCACGCTAGCGGGAGGGGAGACCCAGTACTTC
.,TRBJ2-4,13,TRBV20-1,TRBD1,CSALDRGSMEQYF,TGCAGTGCTCTGGACAGGGGGTCGATGGAGCAGTACTTC
.,TRBJ2-5,15,TRBV13,.,CASSPPGVPGETQYF,TGTGCCAGCAGCCCGCCTGGGGTTCCCGGGGAGACCCAGTACTTC
.,TRBJ2-3,14,TRBV10-3,.,CASTDGFGADTQYF,TGTGCCTCCACCGACGGGTTTGGCGCAGATACGCAGTATTTT
.,TRBJ1-1,16,TRBV10-2,TRBD1,CASRDLPDRGNTEAFF,TGCGCCAGCCGTGACTTACCGGACAGGGGAAACACTGAAGCTTTCTTT
.,TRBJ2-4,15,TRBV2,.,CASRYRPVSENIQYF,TGTGCCAGCAGATACCGACCGGTCTCGGAAAACATTCAGTACTTC
few,TRBJ2-1,15,TRBV3-1,TRBD2,CASSLWREGGNEQFF,TGTGCCAGCAGCTTGTGGCGGGAGGGCGGCAATGAGCAGTTCTTC
.,TRBJ2-7,18,TRBV7-8,TRBD2,CASSLVPGLAGGRYEQYF,TGTGCCAGCAGCTTAGTGCCCGGACTAGCGGGAGGCCGGTACGAGCAGTACTTC
.,TRBJ2-7,17,TRBV6-2/TRBV6-3,TRBD2,CASSYTSETSDSYEQYF,TGTGCCAGCAGTTACACATCAGAAACTAGCGACTCCTACGAGCAGTACTTC
.,TRBJ1-1,15,TRBV7-2,TRBD1,CASSPQGTANTEAFF,TGTGCCAGCAGCCCCCAAGGGACAGCTAACACTGAAGCTTTCTTT
.,TRBJ1-6,15,TRBV25-1,TRBD1,CASSAGQGGNSPLHF,TGTGCCAGCAGTGCGGGACAGGGAGGAAATTCACCCCTCCACTTT
.,TRBJ2-7,12,TRBV29-1,.,CSVEGNHGEQYF,TGCAGCGTTGAGGGGAACCACGGCGAGCAGTACTTC